This T cell receptor (beta chain) emerged from a study of T cell responses to AZD1222 COVID-19 vaccine. Study background: Researchers grouped second doses given at about 4 or about 12 weeks into one pool. General study findings and limits: Sampling captured repertoires only after the peak T cell response. Among vaccine-associated CD4 TCRs, coverage spanned spike, with dominance at 160-218 and 743-854. Clonal diversity was possibly underestimated, and the donors were mostly white British, with more females.

Using immunoSEQ multiplex PCR, the repertoire was profiled, and TCRdb retains in-frame clones only, with some absent. This repertoire shows some 140,000 clones, 85% to 95% found once; its top ten account for 5% to 7%. This clone was observed once. Its matching antigen is unknown. The germline V gene encodes CDR1 SGHNT and CDR2 YENEEA. J was trimmed by 2 bases and V by 3 bases; bases with no gene match: 7. CDR3 length equals 15 residues. The source was peripheral blood, collected on day 0 of AZD1222 vaccination. The TCR originated in an adult in good health. The chain recombines TRBV11-3 with TRBJ2-7; 7 nucleotides agree with TRBD1. The CDR3 bases are TGTGCCAGCAGCTTCCAAGCCGGGACAGCCTACGAGCAGTACTTC. Encoded protein: CASSFQAGTAYEQYF.